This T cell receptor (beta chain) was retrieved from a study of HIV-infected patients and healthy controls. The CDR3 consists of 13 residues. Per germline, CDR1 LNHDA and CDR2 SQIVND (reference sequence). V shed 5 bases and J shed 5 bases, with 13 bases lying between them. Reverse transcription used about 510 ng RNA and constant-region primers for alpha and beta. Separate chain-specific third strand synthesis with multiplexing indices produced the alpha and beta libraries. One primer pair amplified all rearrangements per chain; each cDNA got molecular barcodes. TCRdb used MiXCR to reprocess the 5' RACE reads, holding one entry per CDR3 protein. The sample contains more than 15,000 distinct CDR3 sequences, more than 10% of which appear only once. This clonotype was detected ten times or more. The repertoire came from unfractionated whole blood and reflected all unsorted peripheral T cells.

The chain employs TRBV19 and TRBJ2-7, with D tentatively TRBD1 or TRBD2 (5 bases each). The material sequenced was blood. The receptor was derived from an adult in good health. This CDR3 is CASSLIRGDEQYF. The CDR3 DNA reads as TGTGCCAGTAGTTTGATAAGAGGGGACGAGCAGTACTTC. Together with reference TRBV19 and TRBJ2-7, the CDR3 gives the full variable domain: DGGITQSPKYLFRKEGQNVTLSCEQNLNHDAMYWYRQDPGQGLRLIYYSQIVNDFQKGDIAEGYSVSREKKESFPLTVTSAQKNPTAFYLCASSLIRGDEQYFGPGTRLTVT.